Listed here are 17 T cell receptor beta chains from one sample, sequenced in a study of cytomegalovirus exposure and HLA in healthy donors. PCR was performed using 60 Vbeta and 13 Jbeta primers. Measured with immunoSEQ multiplex PCR; TCRdb has only the in-frame clones, and not every one. This sample has fewer than 200,000 clones, with approximately 67% found just once. The material sequenced was PBMCs. Source of these receptors: a woman aged 18-29 years in good health and CMV-seropositive.

This clone was picked up a small number of times. The chain links TRBV5-4 to TRBJ2-5, with 7 positions matching TRBD2. CDR3 length: 15 residues. Looked up from germline, CDR1 is SGHNT and CDR2 is YYREEE (reference sequence). With V trimmed by 2 bases and J by 4 bases, 8 bases remained unmatched. The CDR3 protein is CASSLLAGVRETQYF. DNA of the CDR3: TGTGCCAGCAGCTTACTCGCGGGAGTGAGAGAGACCCAGTACTTC.

The sample holds one count of this clone. CDR3 protein: CSVRGAIDYGYTF. CDR3 bases: TGCAGCGTCCGGGGGGCCATCGACTATGGCTACACCTTC. The chain carries TRBV29-1 and TRBJ1-2, with D perhaps TRBD1 (6 bases). The CDR3 spans 13 residues. Per the germline V gene, CDR1 is SQVTM and CDR2 is ANQGSEA. V was pared by 6 bases and J by 3 bases, with 14 bases between.

This clone was recorded a few times. The chain has TRBV6-6 and TRBJ1-2; 7 bases agree with TRBD1. This CDR3 is built from 14 residues. Germline CDR1 is MNHNY and CDR2 is SVGAGI (reference sequence). V was pared by 5 bases and J by 4 bases, with 7 bases of the junction left unmatched. This CDR3 reads CASSSLTGSYGYTF. The CDR3 coding sequence is TGTGCCAGCAGTAGCCTGACAGGGAGCTATGGCTACACCTTC.

The chain employs TRBV7-6 and TRBJ2-5; TRBD1 matches at 12 bases. The J call may be faulty, since TRBJ2-7 better matches the DNA end. The germline CDR1 and CDR2 sequences are SGHVS and FNYEAQ. The CDR3 covers 15 residues. The CDR3 region has the DNA TGTGCCAGCAGCTTAGCGGGGACAGGGGGCGACGAGCAGTACTTC. Its protein product is CASSLAGTGGDEQYF.

This clone was recorded only once. J is TRBJ2-1 and V is TRBV7-3, with D possibly being TRBD2 (5 bases). CDR1 and CDR2 (germline): SGHTA, FQGTGA. V shed 2 bases and J shed 0 bases, with 8 bases lying between them. The CDR3 sequence is 15 residues long. The CDR3 loop is CASSLEGSSYNEQFF. CDR3 nucleotide sequence: TGTGCCAGCAGCTTAGAGGGAAGCTCCTACAATGAGCAGTTCTTC.

This clone was found a few times. The chain joins TRBV4-2 to TRBJ1-6; weak D call: TRBD1 (6 bases). Germline CDR1 LGHNA, CDR2 YNFKEQ. V shed 4 bases and J shed 10 bases, with 17 bases lying between them. The length of the CDR3 is 15 residues. DNA for the CDR3: TGTGCCAGCAGCCTTGGGGGGGCAGGACCCTCACCCCTCCACTTT. Its protein product is CASSLGGAGPSPLHF.

V gene TRBV5-6 combines with J gene TRBJ2-7, with 7 bases identical to TRBD1. V was clipped by 4 bases and J by 3 bases; unmatched bases: 7. CDR1 is SGHDT, CDR2 YYEEEE, per germline. This CDR3 region has 14 residues. CDR3 sequence reads: CASSPDRTYYEQYF. In nucleotides, the CDR3 is TGTGCCAGCAGCCCGGACAGGACTTACTACGAGCAGTACTTC.

V and J are TRBV10-3 and TRBJ1-2, with TRBD1 identical over 11 bases. CDR3 length: 15 residues. The V gene end was trimmed by 11 bases and the J gene end by 7 bases; junction bases not matched to a gene: 15. CDR1 is ENHRY, CDR2 SYGVKD, per germline. This CDR3 reads CAAGGRTGGERGYTF. Here the CDR3 DNA reads TGTGCCGCGGGCGGAAGGACAGGGGGCGAACGTGGCTACACCTTC.

In this sample, this clone turned up a few times. The chain links TRBV19 to TRBJ2-3; D may be TRBD1 (6 bases). The V gene lost 9 bases and the J gene lost 4 bases, with 14 bases spanning the gap. Germline V gives CDR1 LNHDA, CDR2 SQIVND (reference sequence). This CDR3 spans 13 amino acids. CDR3 coding DNA: TGTGCCAGCTTACAGGGCCCAGCAGATACGCAGTATTTT. Protein product: CASLQGPADTQYF.

In regard to this clone: This likely comes from a read error, as the CDR3 has no conserved phenylalanine or tryptophan at its end. The gene calls are TRBV7-2 and TRBJ2-7; a weak D match, TRBD1 (5 bases). Trimming stripped 1 base from V and 4 bases from J, with 14 bases between. From germline, CDR1 is SGHTA and CDR2 FQGNSA. This CDR3 is 15 amino acids long. The CDR3 region has the DNA TGTGCCAGCAGCTTAGAGGTCAGGGCTGGTTACGAGCAGTACCTC. Its translation is CASSLEVRAGYEQYL.

V usage is TRBV29-1 and J usage is TRBJ2-5; 8 bases are a match to TRBD2. With the DNA end fitting TRBJ2-7 better, the J assignment may be wrong. CDR1 is SQVTM and CDR2 is ANQGSEA in the germline V gene. The CDR3 runs to 14 residues. As DNA, the CDR3 is TGCAGCGTTGACGGGGGGGACACCACCTACGAGCAGTACTTC. It yields the protein CSVDGGDTTYEQYF.

Of note for this clone: The junction differs from germline at one of its ends, possibly a read error. V gene TRBV7-9 combines with J gene TRBJ1-1; 8 nucleotides match TRBD1. Germline V gene sequence: CDR1 SEHNR, CDR2 FQNEAQ (reference sequence). There are 12 residues in the CDR3. CDR3 sequence: CTSSGQGTEAFF. Written as DNA, the CDR3 is TGTACCAGCAGCGGACAGGGCACTGAAGCTTTCTTT. Full variable domain (rest looked up from reference TRBV7-9 and TRBJ1-1): DTGVSQNPRHKITKRGQNVTFRCDPISEHNRLYWYRQTLGQGPEFLTYFQNEAQLEKSRLLSDRFSAERPKGSFSTLEIQRTEQGDSAMYLCTSSGQGTEAFFGQGTRLTVV.

This chain connects TRBV30 to TRBJ1-3; D possibly corresponds to TRBD1 (5 bases). The CDR3 contains 14 residues. V dropped 4 bases and J dropped 3 bases, with 13 bases sitting between them. CDR1 GTSNPN and CDR2 SVGIG come from the germline V gene (reference sequence). CDR3 residues: CAWMFGARGNTIYF. The CDR3 DNA sequence: TGTGCCTGGATGTTTGGGGCTCGTGGAAACACCATATATTTT.

This clone showed up just a few times. V and J are TRBV7-9 and TRBJ2-3, with TRBD2 matching 7 bases. Trimming took 5 bases from V and 4 from J; bases not matched to a gene: 9. The CDR3 loop spans 15 amino acids. In germline, CDR1 is SEHNR, CDR2 FQNEAQ (reference sequence). The CDR3: CASSRAGAGADTQYF. The CDR3 region has the DNA TGTGCCAGCAGCAGGGCGGGAGCCGGCGCAGATACGCAGTATTTT.

This clone appeared once. The gene calls are TRBV7-2 and TRBJ2-7; 8 bases map to TRBD2. J was trimmed by 3 bases and V by 5 bases; bases with no gene match: 12. The V gene's germline CDR1 is SGHTA and CDR2 FQGNSA. This CDR3 region has 16 residues. CDR3 protein: CASSKAPGGGSYEQYF. DNA for the CDR3: TGTGCCAGCAGCAAAGCCCCCGGGGGGGGCAGCTACGAGCAGTACTTC.

V and J are TRBV27 and TRBJ2-1, with 7 bases lining up with TRBD2. The junction had 10 bases not matched to a gene; V was cut back by 7 bases and J by 1 base. This CDR3 has 16 residues. In germline, CDR1 is MNHEY, CDR2 SMNVEV (reference sequence). CDR3 region: CASTPVGGDSYNEQFF. The CDR3 DNA follows: TGTGCCAGCACACCCGTGGGGGGGGATTCCTACAATGAGCAGTTCTTC.

The chain uses TRBV27 and TRBJ2-7, with 9 positions matching TRBD1. The V segment lost 6 bases and the J segment 5 bases; nucleotides outside the gene matches: 14. The length of the CDR3 is 16 residues. CDR1 is MNHEY, CDR2 SMNVEV, per germline (reference sequence). The CDR3 protein is CASRRSGTGYGNEQYF. CDR3 nucleotide sequence: TGTGCCAGCAGACGCAGCGGGACAGGGTATGGAAACGAGCAGTACTTC.